Following are 24 T cell receptor beta chains from one sample sequenced in a study of T-cell reconstitution after alpha-beta-depleted transplantation in children. TCRbeta library construction was performed incorporating unique molecular identifiers. TCRdb used MiXCR to reprocess the PCR reads, holding one entry per CDR3 protein. The sample has more than 250,000 distinct CDR3 sequences; more than 8% are singletons. Sample: PBMCs from the stem cell graft donor, taken from the stem cell graft. These receptor sequences come from a human donor who donated a stem cell graft to a child with SCID.

V usage is TRBV3-1 and J usage is TRBJ2-3, with D uncertain. The ends were cut back, 2 bases at V and 2 bases at J, with 11 bases in the middle. There are 15 residues in the CDR3. Germline CDR1 reads LGHDT; CDR2 reads YNNKEL (reference sequence). In nucleotides, the CDR3 is TGTGCCAGCAGCCAAAGTATTGGTTCCACAGATACGCAGTATTTT. Its protein is CASSQSIGSTDTQYF.

The chain has TRBV6-1 and TRBJ1-5; D is possibly TRBD1 (6 bases). The germline V gene encodes CDR1 MNHNS and CDR2 SASEGT. V dropped 6 bases and J dropped 8 bases, with 14 bases sitting between them. The CDR3 has 13 amino acids. The CDR3 loop reads CASRTGSVEPQHF. The CDR3 bases are TGTGCCAGCAGAACAGGGTCGGTAGAGCCCCAGCATTTT.

This rearrangement joins TRBV27 to TRBJ1-6; 7 positions agree with TRBD1. The CDR3 extends over 14 amino acids. Per the germline V gene, CDR1 is MNHEY and CDR2 is SMNVEV (reference sequence). Trimming cost V 5 bases and J 7 bases; bases outside gene matches: 5. The DNA for the CDR3 is TGTGCCAGCAGTCCAGGGGACAGCAATTCACCCCTCCACTTT. Translated: CASSPGDSNSPLHF.

Points on this clonotype: The junction and the germline gene differ at one end; a read error may be behind it. The chain couples TRBV14 to TRBJ2-1, with D possibly TRBD2 on 6 matching bases. Germline V CDR1 and CDR2: SGHDN, FVKESK. This CDR3 comprises 15 residues. CDR3 protein: CATSQDWGVTNEQFF. The CDR3, as DNA: TGTGCCACCAGCCAAGATTGGGGGGTAACCAATGAGCAGTTCTTC.

This clonotype was recorded a few times. V gene TRBV20-1 combines with J gene TRBJ2-1; D might be TRBD2 (5 bases). This CDR3 spans 12 amino acids. The germline V gene encodes CDR1 DFQATT and CDR2 SNEGSKA (reference sequence). V was cut by 3 bases and J by 7 bases, with 10 bases left in between. This CDR3 is CSASLAENEQFF. DNA of the CDR3: TGCAGTGCTAGCCTAGCAGAGAATGAGCAGTTCTTC.

The V call is TRBV12-3 or TRBV12-4, the J call TRBJ1-2; D ambiguous. Trimming took off 3 bases at V and 4 bases at J, with 9 bases between the two ends. The CDR3 extends over 13 amino acids. CDR3 sequence: CASSLALFYGYTF. The CDR3 bases are TGTGCCAGCAGTTTGGCATTGTTCTATGGCTACACCTTC.

As concerns this clonotype: Its ends do not fully match the called genes, so a read error is possible. This rearrangement joins TRBV6-1 to TRBJ1-1; TRBD1 might be the D (5 bases). CDR1 is MNHNS and CDR2 is SASEGT in the germline V gene. The CDR3 covers 14 residues. CDR3 in DNA: TGTGCCAGCAGTGAGCCCGGGTTGGACACTGAAGTTTTCTTT. It codes for CASSEPGLDTEVFF.

This clonotype was counted only a few times. V is TRBV7-2 and J is TRBJ1-1; TRBD1 aligns across 7 bases. In germline, CDR1 is SGHTA, CDR2 FQGNSA. The CDR3 spans 16 residues. After removal of 5 bases from V and 0 bases from J, the junction contained 9 bases not matched to a gene. The CDR3 here is CASSPRDSYLNTEAFF. CDR3 nucleotide sequence: TGTGCCAGCAGCCCCCGGGACAGCTACCTGAACACTGAAGCTTTCTTT.

This clonotype was detected many times. The genes are TRBV9 and TRBJ2-1; 7 nucleotides align to TRBD2. After removal of 0 bases from V and 4 bases from J, the junction contained 4 bases not matched to a gene. Per the germline V gene, CDR1 is SGDLS and CDR2 is YYNGEE. The CDR3 consists of 15 residues. In DNA form, the CDR3 reads TGTGCCAGCAGCGTAGGGACTAGAGGGTACAATGAGCAGTTCTTC. Amino acids: CASSVGTRGYNEQFF.

This clonotype was counted only a few times. The chain has TRBV11-2 and TRBJ2-3; possibly TRBD2 for D (5 bases). CDR3 length: 15 amino acids. V lost 1 base to trimming and J lost 4 bases, with 12 bases between them. Germline V gene data show CDR1 as SGHAT and CDR2 as FQNNGV. The CDR3 here is CASSLVGEISDTQYF. CDR3 sequence (DNA): TGTGCCAGCAGCTTAGTTGGGGAGATCTCAGATACGCAGTATTTT.

This clonotype showed up just a few times. The rearrangement links TRBV6-5 to TRBJ1-1, with TRBD1 identical over 10 bases. Germline CDR1 and CDR2: MNHEY and SVGAGI. V was clipped by 0 bases and J by 4 bases; unmatched bases: 2. The CDR3 loop spans 15 amino acids. The CDR3 bases are TGTGCCAGCAGTTACTCCCGGACAGGGGGCACTGAAGCTTTCTTT. The encoded protein is CASSYSRTGGTEAFF.

The chain recombines TRBV19 with TRBJ2-7; TRBD1 might be the D (5 bases). Germline-derived CDR1 and CDR2 are LNHDA and SQIVND (reference sequence). Trimming pared 0 bases from V and 2 bases from J, leaving 8 bases between. This CDR3 region has 14 residues. CDR3 protein: CASSIDSTAYEQYF. The CDR3 nucleotides are TGTGCCAGTAGTATAGATTCGACAGCCTACGAGCAGTACTTC.

The chain uses TRBV12-3 or TRBV12-4 and TRBJ1-3, with D maybe TRBD1 (6 bases). V was cut by 6 bases and J by 0 bases, with 15 bases left in between. The CDR3 runs 16 residues. CDR3 sequence: CASRSHTGSSGNTIYF. Here the CDR3 DNA reads TGTGCCAGCAGGAGCCATACAGGGAGCTCTGGAAACACCATATATTTT.

This clonotype was seen a few times. The CDR3 is CASSYPGSRGTEAFF. In DNA, the CDR3 is TGTGCCAGCAGTTACCCGGGATCTAGGGGCACTGAAGCTTTCTTT. J is TRBJ1-1 and V is TRBV6-5; perhaps TRBD1 as D (5 bases). The V gene lost 2 bases and the J gene lost 4 bases, with 14 bases spanning the gap. CDR3 size: 15 residues. Germline assignment: CDR1 MNHEY and CDR2 SVGAGI.

This clonotype was seen repeatedly, ten times or more. This rearrangement joins TRBV5-1 to TRBJ2-7; 7 positions agree with TRBD2. Losses at the gene ends were 5 bases for V and 0 bases for J; bases not matched to a gene: 5. CDR1 and CDR2 (germline): SGHRS, YFSETQ. CDR3 length: 14 amino acids. The CDR3 loop reads CASRKAGPSYEQYF. CDR3 DNA: TGCGCCAGCAGAAAAGCGGGGCCCTCCTACGAGCAGTACTTC. Full variable domain (rest looked up from reference TRBV5-1 and TRBJ2-7): KAGVTQTPRYLIKTRGQQVTLSCSPISGHRSVSWYQQTPGQGLQFLFEYFSETQRNKGNFPGRFSGRQFSNSRSEMNVSTLELGDSALYLCASRKAGPSYEQYFGPGTRLTVT.

The sample holds many counts of this clonotype. CDR3 sequence (DNA): TGCGCCAGCAGGCCGACAGGAGCTAACTATGGCTACACCTTC. It is translated as CASRPTGANYGYTF. This sequence joins TRBV5-1 and TRBJ1-2; D is possibly TRBD1 (6 bases). The CDR3 extends over 14 amino acids. Germline V gives CDR1 SGHRS, CDR2 YFSETQ. The V and J ends lost 5 bases and 0 bases respectively, with 11 bases between them.

There are a few counts of this clonotype. The genes are TRBV11-2 and TRBJ2-7, with a possible D match to TRBD2 (7 bases). CDR1 is SGHAT and CDR2 is FQNNGV in the germline V gene. The CDR3 has 17 residues. The V end was cut by 0 bases, the J end by 5 bases, with 20 bases between. DNA for the CDR3: TGTGCCAGCAGCTTAGAGGGGGGGGCTAGGCGTGAAAACGAGCAGTACTTC. This gives the protein CASSLEGGARRENEQYF. Looking up the rest from reference TRBV11-2 and TRBJ2-7 gives the full variable domain: EAGVAQSPRYKIIEKRQSVAFWCNPISGHATLYWYQQILGQGPKLLIQFQNNGVVDDSQLPKDRFSAERLKGVDSTLKIQPAKLEDSAVYLCASSLEGGARRENEQYFGPGTRLTVT.

This clonotype was seen at least ten times. The chain carries TRBV3-1 and TRBJ2-1; 8 bases fit TRBD2. Germline CDR1 reads LGHDT; CDR2 reads YNNKEL (reference sequence). This CDR3 comprises 14 residues. J lost 9 bases, V lost 5 bases, and 9 bases had no gene match. CDR3: CASSNGLASIEQFF. The CDR3 coding sequence is TGTGCCAGCAGCAACGGACTAGCCTCAATTGAGCAGTTCTTC.

The rearrangement uses TRBV18 and TRBJ2-5; either TRBD1 or TRBD2 may supply D (6 bases each). Per the germline V gene, CDR1 is KGHSH and CDR2 is LQKENI. This CDR3 spans 15 amino acids. Trimming left V 0 bases short and J 6 bases short, with 14 bases between. CDR3 in DNA: TGTGCCAGCTCACCACCCTCGGGGGCTGGTAAGACCCAGTACTTC. This codes for CASSPPSGAGKTQYF.

This clonotype was seen repeatedly, ten times or more. The chain has TRBV5-1 and TRBJ2-6; 10 bases line up with TRBD1. Per germline, CDR1 SGHRS and CDR2 YFSETQ. The CDR3 length is 16 residues. Germline trimming cut 3 bases from V and 6 bases from J; bases unmatched to any gene: 6. DNA of the CDR3: TGCGCCAGCAGCTGGCCGACAGGGGGCATGGCCAACGTCCTGACTTTC. This translates into CASSWPTGGMANVLTF.

This clonotype came up many times. V is TRBV5-1 and J is TRBJ1-1, with D tentatively TRBD1 (6 bases). Between the trimmed V and J ends, which lost 0 bases and 5 bases, there was a span of 14 bases. Germline V gives CDR1 SGHRS, CDR2 YFSETQ. The CDR3 has 15 residues. Here the CDR3 reads CASSLDQGRLTEAFF. The CDR3 bases are TGCGCCAGCAGCTTGGATCAGGGGAGATTGACTGAAGCTTTCTTT.

This sequence joins TRBV7-8 and TRBJ2-3; D is unresolved. The CDR3 contains 14 residues. Germline V CDR1 and CDR2: SGHVS, FQNEAQ. V shed 4 bases and J shed 1 base, with 9 bases lying between them. CDR3 amino acids: CASSSQIRTDTQYF. The CDR3 DNA reads TGTGCCAGCAGCTCGCAGATACGCACAGATACGCAGTATTTT.

This clonotype was counted many times. V and J are TRBV5-1 and TRBJ1-2; no clear D gene. The V gene lost 0 bases and the J gene lost 5 bases, with 5 bases spanning the gap. CDR1 and CDR2 from the germline V gene are SGHRS and YFSETQ. This CDR3 spans 12 amino acids. CDR3 sequence: CASSLEAYGYTF. The CDR3 DNA reads TGCGCCAGCAGCTTGGAAGCATATGGCTACACCTTC. Using reference TRBV5-1 and TRBJ1-2 for the parts outside the CDR3, the full variable domain is KAGVTQTPRYLIKTRGQQVTLSCSPISGHRSVSWYQQTPGQGLQFLFEYFSETQRNKGNFPGRFSGRQFSNSRSEMNVSTLELGDSALYLCASSLEAYGYTFGSGTRLTVV.

The chain carries TRBV13 and TRBJ2-1, with 9 bases matching TRBD1. V was pared by 3 bases and J by 5 bases, with 8 bases of the junction left unmatched. The CDR3 runs to 16 residues. Germline CDR1 PRHDT, CDR2 FYEKMQ (reference sequence). The CDR3 nucleotides are TGTGCCAGCAGCTTGTATGACAGGGGGATCCACAATGAGCAGTTCTTC. This gives the protein CASSLYDRGIHNEQFF.